This TCR beta chain comes out of a study of T-cell reconstitution after alpha-beta-depleted transplantation in children. Germline V gene lookup returns CDR1 KGHDR and CDR2 SFDVKD. CDR3 length: 15 amino acids. The V gene lost 7 bases and the J gene lost 1 base, with 14 bases spanning the gap. Unique molecular identifiers were used to barcode this TCRbeta library. TCRdb reprocessed the PCR reads via MiXCR and lists one record per CDR3 protein. The data contain about 610,000 distinct CDR3 sequences, roughly a tenth of them seen just once; the ten biggest clones take up less than 4.5%. This clonotype occurred many times.

The V call is TRBV24-1, the J call TRBJ2-3; perhaps D is TRBD1 or TRBD2 (5 bases each). The TCR comes from a human donor who donated a stem cell graft to a child with acute myeloid leukemia. This sample comprised PBMCs from the stem cell graft donor, obtained from the stem cell graft. CDR3 nucleotides: TGTGCCACCAGCACTACAGGAGGAGGCACAGATACGCAGTATTTT. Protein product: CATSTTGGGTDTQYF.